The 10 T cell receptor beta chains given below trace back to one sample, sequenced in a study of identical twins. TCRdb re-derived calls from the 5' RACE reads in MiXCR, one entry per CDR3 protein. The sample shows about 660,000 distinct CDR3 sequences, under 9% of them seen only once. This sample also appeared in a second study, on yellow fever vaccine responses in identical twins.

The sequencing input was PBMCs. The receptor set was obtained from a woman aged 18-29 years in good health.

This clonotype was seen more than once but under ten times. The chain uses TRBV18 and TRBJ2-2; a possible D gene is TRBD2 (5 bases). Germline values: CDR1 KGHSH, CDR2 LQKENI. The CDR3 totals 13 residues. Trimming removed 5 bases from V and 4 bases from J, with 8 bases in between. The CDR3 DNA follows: TGTGCCAGCTCAGAGCGGACCACCGGGGAGCTGTTTTTT. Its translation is CASSERTTGELFF.

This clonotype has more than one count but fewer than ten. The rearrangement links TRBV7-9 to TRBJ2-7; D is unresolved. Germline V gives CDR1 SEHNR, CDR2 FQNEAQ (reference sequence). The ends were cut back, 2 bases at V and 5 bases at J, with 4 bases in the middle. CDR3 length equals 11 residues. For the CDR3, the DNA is TGTGCCAGCAGCTTATGGGACGAGCAGTACTTC. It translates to CASSLWDEQYF.

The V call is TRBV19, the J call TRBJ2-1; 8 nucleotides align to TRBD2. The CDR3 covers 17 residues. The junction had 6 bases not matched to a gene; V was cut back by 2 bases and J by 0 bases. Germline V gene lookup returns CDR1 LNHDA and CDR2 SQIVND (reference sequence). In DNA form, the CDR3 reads TGTGCCAGTAGTATAACTAGCGGACACACCTCCTACAATGAGCAGTTCTTC. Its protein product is CASSITSGHTSYNEQFF.

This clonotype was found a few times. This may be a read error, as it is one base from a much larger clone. As DNA, the CDR3 is TGTGCCAGCAGCCAAGGGACTAGCGAGTACAATGAGCAGTTCTTC. Translation gives CASSQGTSEYNEQFF. The genes are TRBV3-1 and TRBJ2-1; TRBD2 matches 9 bases. CDR3 length: 15 amino acids. Germline CDR1 is LGHDT and CDR2 is YNNKEL (reference sequence). With V trimmed by 1 base and J by 4 bases, 2 bases remained unmatched.

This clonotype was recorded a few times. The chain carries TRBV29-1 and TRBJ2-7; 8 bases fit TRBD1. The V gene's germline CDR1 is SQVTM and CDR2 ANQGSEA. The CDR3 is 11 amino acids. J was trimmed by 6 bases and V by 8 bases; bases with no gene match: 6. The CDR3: CSSLTGGEQYF. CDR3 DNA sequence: TGCAGCTCATTAACAGGGGGCGAGCAGTACTTC.

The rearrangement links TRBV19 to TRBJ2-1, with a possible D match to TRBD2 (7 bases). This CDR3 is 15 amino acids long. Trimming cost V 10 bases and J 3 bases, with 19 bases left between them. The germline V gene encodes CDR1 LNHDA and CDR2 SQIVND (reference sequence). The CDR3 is CATTWGGHDYNEQFF. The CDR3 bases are TGTGCCACCACCTGGGGGGGACACGACTACAATGAGCAGTTCTTC.

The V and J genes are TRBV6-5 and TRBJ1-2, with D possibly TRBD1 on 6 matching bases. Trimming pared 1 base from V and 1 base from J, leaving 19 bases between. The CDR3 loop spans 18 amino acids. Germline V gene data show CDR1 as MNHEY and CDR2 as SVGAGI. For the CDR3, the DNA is TGTGCCAGCAGTTACTATCCCACCGGGACATCGTTTAACTATGGCTACACCTTC. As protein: CASSYYPTGTSFNYGYTF.

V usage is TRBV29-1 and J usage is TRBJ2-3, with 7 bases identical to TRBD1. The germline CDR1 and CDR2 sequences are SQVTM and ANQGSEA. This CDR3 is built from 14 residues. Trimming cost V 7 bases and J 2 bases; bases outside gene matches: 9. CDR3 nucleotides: TGCAGCGCCCGGGACAGAGTTTCCACAGATACGCAGTATTTT. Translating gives CSARDRVSTDTQYF.

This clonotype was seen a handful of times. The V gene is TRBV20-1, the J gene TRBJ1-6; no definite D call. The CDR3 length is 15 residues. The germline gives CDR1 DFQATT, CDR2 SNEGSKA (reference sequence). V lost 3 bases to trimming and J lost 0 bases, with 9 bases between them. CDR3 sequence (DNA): TGCAGTGCTAGGGACGAGAGCTCCTATAATTCACCCCTCCACTTT. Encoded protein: CSARDESSYNSPLHF.

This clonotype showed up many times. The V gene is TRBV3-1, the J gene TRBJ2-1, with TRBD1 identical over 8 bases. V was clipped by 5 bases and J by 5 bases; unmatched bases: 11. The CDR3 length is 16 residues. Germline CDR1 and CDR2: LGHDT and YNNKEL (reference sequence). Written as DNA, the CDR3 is TGTGCCAGCAGCTCCCCCTCGGGGACAGGAGACAATGAGCAGTTCTTC. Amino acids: CASSSPSGTGDNEQFF.